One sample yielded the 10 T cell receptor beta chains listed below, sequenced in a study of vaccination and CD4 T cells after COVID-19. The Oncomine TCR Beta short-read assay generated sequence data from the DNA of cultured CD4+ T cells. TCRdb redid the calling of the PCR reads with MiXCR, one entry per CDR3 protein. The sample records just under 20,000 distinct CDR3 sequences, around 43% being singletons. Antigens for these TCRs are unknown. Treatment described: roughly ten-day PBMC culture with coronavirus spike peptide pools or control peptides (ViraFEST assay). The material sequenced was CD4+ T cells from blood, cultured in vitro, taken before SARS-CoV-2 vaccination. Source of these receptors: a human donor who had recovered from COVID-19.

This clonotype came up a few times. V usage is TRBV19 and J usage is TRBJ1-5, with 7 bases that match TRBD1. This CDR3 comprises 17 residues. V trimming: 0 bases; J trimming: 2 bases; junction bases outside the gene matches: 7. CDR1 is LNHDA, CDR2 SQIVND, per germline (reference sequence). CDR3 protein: CASSIDRQGEGNQPQHF. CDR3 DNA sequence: TGTGCCAGTAGTATAGACCGACAGGGAGAAGGCAATCAGCCCCAGCATTTT. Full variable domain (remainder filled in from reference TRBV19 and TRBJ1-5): DGGITQSPKYLFRKEGQNVTLSCEQNLNHDAMYWYRQDPGQGLRLIYYSQIVNDFQKGDIAEGYSVSREKKESFPLTVTSAQKNPTAFYLCASSIDRQGEGNQPQHFGDGTRLSIL.

CDR3 DNA: TGTGCCAGCAGTTCCAGAGGGACAGGGTACGAGCAGTACTTC. The encoded protein is CASSSRGTGYEQYF. The chain carries TRBV6-5 and TRBJ2-7, with TRBD1 matching over 9 bases. This CDR3 has 14 residues. V lost 4 bases, J lost 4 bases, and 5 bases stayed unmatched. The germline gives CDR1 MNHEY, CDR2 SVGAGI.

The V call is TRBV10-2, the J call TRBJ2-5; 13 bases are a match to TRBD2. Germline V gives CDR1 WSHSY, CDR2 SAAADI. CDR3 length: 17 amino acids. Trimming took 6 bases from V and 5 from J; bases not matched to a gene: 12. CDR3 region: CASRTGLAGFDRETQYF. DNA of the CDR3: TGCGCCAGCAGGACGGGACTAGCGGGATTCGATCGGGAGACCCAGTACTTC.

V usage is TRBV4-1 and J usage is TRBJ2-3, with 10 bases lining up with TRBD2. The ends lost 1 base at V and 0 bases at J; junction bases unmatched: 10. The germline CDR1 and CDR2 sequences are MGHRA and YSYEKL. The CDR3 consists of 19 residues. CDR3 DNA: TGCGCCAGCAGCCAAGTTTTCGCTAGCGGGGGAGCTAGCACAGATACGCAGTATTTT. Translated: CASSQVFASGGASTDTQYF.

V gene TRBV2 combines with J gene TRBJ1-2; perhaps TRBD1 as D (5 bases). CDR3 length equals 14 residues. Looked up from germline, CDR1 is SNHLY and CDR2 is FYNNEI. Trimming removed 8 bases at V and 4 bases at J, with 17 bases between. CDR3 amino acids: CASWTPRGVYGYTF. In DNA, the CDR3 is TGTGCCAGCTGGACCCCCCGGGGGGTCTATGGCTACACCTTC.

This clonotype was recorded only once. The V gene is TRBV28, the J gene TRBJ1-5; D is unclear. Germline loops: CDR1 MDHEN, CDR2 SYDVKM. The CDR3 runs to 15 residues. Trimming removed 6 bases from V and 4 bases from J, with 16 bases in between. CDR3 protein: CASRDSGLGNQPQHF. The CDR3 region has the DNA TGTGCCAGCAGGGATTCTGGCTTAGGTAATCAGCCCCAGCATTTT.

CDR3 nucleotide sequence: TGTGCCAGTAGTATAGGGTTCCGGGCCCCGGGGAGGCACACTGAAGCTTTCTTT. Encoded protein: CASSIGFRAPGRHTEAFF. The chain employs TRBV19 and TRBJ1-1, with no clear D. Between the trimmed V and J ends, which lost 1 base and 3 bases, there was a span of 21 bases. The CDR3 spans 18 residues. Per germline, CDR1 LNHDA and CDR2 SQIVND (reference sequence). The full variable domain, with the rest looked up from reference TRBV19 and TRBJ1-1, is DGGITQSPKYLFRKEGQNVTLSCEQNLNHDAMYWYRQDPGQGLRLIYYSQIVNDFQKGDIAEGYSVSREKKESFPLTVTSAQKNPTAFYLCASSIGFRAPGRHTEAFFGQGTRLTVV.

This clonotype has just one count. CDR3 protein: CATKRPGAEAFF. In DNA form, the CDR3 reads TGTGCCACCAAGAGACCGGGGGCTGAAGCTTTCTTT. The rearrangement joins TRBV15 to TRBJ1-1, with D possibly matching TRBD1 (5 bases). Germline V gene lookup returns CDR1 LNHNV and CDR2 YYDKDF (reference sequence). CDR3 length: 12 residues. V was trimmed by 7 bases and J by 6 bases, leaving 12 bases between them.

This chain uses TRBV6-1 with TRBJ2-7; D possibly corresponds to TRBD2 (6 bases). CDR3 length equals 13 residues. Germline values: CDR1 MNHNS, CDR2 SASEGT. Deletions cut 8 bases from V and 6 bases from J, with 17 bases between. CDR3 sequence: CASSSGGKPEQYF. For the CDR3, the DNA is TGTGCCAGCTCATCTGGGGGGAAACCCGAGCAGTACTTC.

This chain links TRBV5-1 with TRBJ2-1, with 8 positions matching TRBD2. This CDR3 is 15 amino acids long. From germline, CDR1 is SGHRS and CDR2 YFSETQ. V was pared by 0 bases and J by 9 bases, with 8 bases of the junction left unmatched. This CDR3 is CASSLAGSGIGEQFF. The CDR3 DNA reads TGCGCCAGCAGCTTGGCCGGTAGCGGGATAGGTGAGCAGTTCTTC.